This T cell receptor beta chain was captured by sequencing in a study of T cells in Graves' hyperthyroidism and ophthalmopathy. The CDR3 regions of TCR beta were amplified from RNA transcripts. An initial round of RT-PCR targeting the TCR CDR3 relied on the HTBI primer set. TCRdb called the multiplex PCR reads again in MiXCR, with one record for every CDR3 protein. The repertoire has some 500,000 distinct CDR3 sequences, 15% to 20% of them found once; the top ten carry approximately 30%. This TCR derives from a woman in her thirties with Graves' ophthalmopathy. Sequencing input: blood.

The CDR3 reads CASSVGSVGYGYTF. CDR3 nucleotides: TGTGCCAGCAGCGTAGGGTCCGTCGGCTATGGCTACACCTTC. This chain uses TRBV9 with TRBJ1-2, with D uncertain. The ends were cut back, 0 bases at V and 4 bases at J, with 10 bases in the middle. The germline CDR1 and CDR2 sequences are SGDLS and YYNGEE. The CDR3 sequence is 14 residues long.